The 31 T cell receptor beta chains in this list originate from one sample, sequenced in a study of Graves' ophthalmopathy and Graves' hyperthyroidism. Amplification from RNA transcripts yielded the TCR beta CDR3 regions. HTBI primers served in a first-round RT-PCR, which a second-round multiplex PCR followed. TCRdb redid the calling of the multiplex PCR reads with MiXCR, one entry per CDR3 protein. The sample carries more than 1,000,000 distinct CDR3 sequences, about 38% recorded once. The sample taken for sequencing was peripheral blood or thyroid tissue (not recorded which). The receptors shown here come from an adult man with Graves' hyperthyroidism.

This clonotype was observed a few times. The final CDR3 position lacks the conserved phenylalanine or tryptophan, pointing to a likely read error. The limits of the CDR3 on the DNA are not certain, so only TCRdb's listed CDR3 is given. V is TRBV29-1 and J is TRBJ2-6. Germline CDR1 is SQVTM and CDR2 is ANQGSEA. The CDR3 extends over 12 residues, inclusive of both ends. The CDR3 here is CSVDSGANVLTP.

Worth noting for this clonotype: This may arise from a read error, as a much more abundant clone is one base away. DNA of the CDR3: TGCAGTGCGGGACTAGCGGGGGGCAAGCAGTACTTC. It translates to CSAGLAGGKQYF. J is TRBJ2-7 and V is TRBV20-1, with 15 bases that match TRBD2. V shed 6 bases and J 8 bases; nucleotides not matched to a gene: 2. In germline, CDR1 is DFQATT, CDR2 SNEGSKA (reference sequence). The CDR3 consists of 12 residues.

The chain employs TRBV2 and TRBJ1-5, with 7 bases matching TRBD1. Trimming took 9 bases from V and 16 from J; bases not matched to a gene: 12. Germline CDR1 is SNHLY and CDR2 is FYNNEI. The length of the CDR3 is 11 residues. CDR3 sequence: CARRGRDRSHF. The CDR3 bases are TGTGCCAGAAGGGGCCGGGACAGATCTCATTTT.

This clonotype was detected only once. This chain links TRBV12-3 or TRBV12-4 with TRBJ2-5, with D possibly called TRBD1 or TRBD2 (5 bases each). V was pared by 0 bases and J by 3 bases, with 14 bases between. The CDR3 consists of 16 residues. DNA of the CDR3: TGTGCCAGCAGTTTAGCGTTGGCAGGGACGAAAGAGACCCAGTACTTC. Translation: CASSLALAGTKETQYF.

This chain uses TRBV29-1 with TRBJ1-3; D not certain. This CDR3 has 11 residues. Germline V gene sequence: CDR1 SQVTM, CDR2 ANQGSEA. V gave up 7 bases and J gave up 0 bases, with 4 bases separating them. The CDR3 reads CSGSSGNTIYF. CDR3 bases: TGCAGCGGCAGCTCTGGAAACACCATATATTTT.

This clonotype has more than one count but fewer than ten. The genes are TRBV4-1 and TRBJ1-1; possibly TRBD1 for D (5 bases). V was cut by 0 bases and J by 3 bases, with 11 bases left in between. This CDR3 is 15 amino acids long. CDR1 is MGHRA and CDR2 is YSYEKL in the germline V gene. The CDR3 loop is CASSQEGTDYTEAFF. CDR3 DNA: TGCGCCAGCAGCCAAGAAGGGACTGACTACACTGAAGCTTTCTTT.

This clonotype was observed a handful of times. The V call is TRBV6-6, the J call TRBJ1-3, with D possibly TRBD1 on 5 matching bases. V was clipped by 2 bases and J by 7 bases, with 9 bases between them. Germline V CDR1 and CDR2: MNHNY, SVGAGI (reference sequence). The CDR3 has 13 amino acids. Here the CDR3 DNA reads TGTGCCAGCAGTTACCCGGGGGGGAACACCATATATTTT. Translated: CASSYPGGNTIYF.

The chain is built from TRBV10-3 and TRBJ1-2; D perhaps matches TRBD1 (5 bases). V shed 11 bases and J shed 6 bases, with 19 bases lying between them. This CDR3 is 13 amino acids long. Germline CDR1 reads ENHRY; CDR2 reads SYGVKD. The CDR3 reads CASQGLGLNGYTF. The CDR3 DNA reads TGTGCCTCTCAGGGTTTGGGGTTGAATGGCTACACCTTC.

This clonotype showed up many times. The J gene is TRBJ1-5, the V gene TRBV19, with TRBD1 matching over 8 bases. The trim removed 8 bases at V and 4 bases at J, leaving 10 bases unmatched. This CDR3 comprises 15 residues. CDR1 and CDR2 from the germline V gene are LNHDA and SQIVND (reference sequence). The CDR3 spells CASSTRQGLNQPQHF. CDR3 nucleotides: TGTGCCAGTTCCACCCGACAGGGGCTAAATCAGCCCCAGCATTTT.

A remark on this clonotype: A much larger clone differs from this one at a single base, so this may be a read error. V gene TRBV4-3 combines with J gene TRBJ1-6; D is ambiguous. Germline CDR1 is LGHNA and CDR2 is YSLEER. The CDR3 totals 16 residues. The CDR3 sequence is CTSSQVVSSYNSPLHF. In nucleotides, the CDR3 is TGCACCAGCAGCCAAGTCGTGAGCTCCTATAATTCACCCCTCCACTTT.

The genes are TRBV9 and TRBJ2-3; a weak D match, TRBD2 (6 bases). In germline, CDR1 is SGDLS, CDR2 YYNGEE. Trimming took off 2 bases at V and 2 bases at J, with 15 bases between the two ends. The CDR3 loop spans 16 amino acids. The CDR3 is CASSVGTRKNTDTQYF. In DNA, the CDR3 is TGTGCCAGCAGCGTCGGGACTCGAAAAAACACAGATACGCAGTATTTT.

The gene calls are TRBV24-1 and TRBJ2-2; a possible D gene is TRBD2 (6 bases). CDR3 length: 15 amino acids. Germline V gene lookup returns CDR1 KGHDR and CDR2 SFDVKD. V gave up 6 bases and J gave up 0 bases, with 10 bases separating them. The CDR3 is CATSRPGANTGELFF. The CDR3 DNA sequence: TGTGCCACCAGTCGGCCGGGGGCGAACACCGGGGAGCTGTTTTTT.

Ten or more counts support this clonotype. The gene calls are TRBV13 and TRBJ1-1; D is uncertain. CDR1 is PRHDT, CDR2 FYEKMQ, per germline (reference sequence). With 5 bases removed from V and 7 bases from J, the gap between germline ends came to 8 bases. The CDR3 has 11 residues. The CDR3 here is CASSPRNEAFF. CDR3 bases: TGTGCCAGCAGCCCCCGGAATGAAGCTTTCTTT.

This clonotype was picked up many times. At one boundary the junction diverges from the germline segment, which might be a read error. The chain is built from TRBV10-3 and TRBJ2-6; 11 bases line up with TRBD2. Germline V gene lookup returns CDR1 ENHRY and CDR2 SYGVKD. The CDR3 runs to 16 residues. DNA for the CDR3: TGTGCCTCAACTAGCGGGAGCAAAACTGGGGCCAACGTCCGGACTTTC. It translates to CASTSGSKTGANVRTF.

The chain carries TRBV15 and TRBJ2-7; unclear D gene. The CDR3 extends over 14 amino acids. V was trimmed by 4 bases and J by 6 bases, leaving 16 bases between them. The germline gives CDR1 LNHNV, CDR2 YYDKDF (reference sequence). The CDR3 protein is CATSIIPPGSEQYF. The CDR3 coding sequence is TGTGCCACCAGCATTATACCCCCGGGCTCCGAGCAGTACTTC.

This chain joins TRBV29-1 and TRBJ2-7; D gene unclear. The germline V gene has CDR1 SQVTM and CDR2 ANQGSEA. The CDR3 is 11 residues long. The V end lost 8 bases, the J end lost 0 bases, and 8 bases lay between the germline ends. The CDR3 bases are TGCAGCTATCCCCCCTCCTACGAGCAGTACTTC. Protein sequence: CSYPPSYEQYF.

This clonotype was seen at least ten times. This sequence joins TRBV7-9 and TRBJ2-5; perhaps TRBD1 as D (5 bases). Germline CDR1 and CDR2: SEHNR and FQNEAQ (reference sequence). Trimming left V 6 bases short and J 5 bases short, with 10 bases between. This CDR3 has 12 residues. As DNA, the CDR3 is TGTGCCAGCAGGTGGGGCGATGAGACCCAGTACTTC. The encoded protein is CASRWGDETQYF. Using reference TRBV7-9 and TRBJ2-5 for the parts outside the CDR3, the full variable domain is DTGVSQNPRHKITKRGQNVTFRCDPISEHNRLYWYRQTLGQGPEFLTYFQNEAQLEKSRLLSDRFSAERPKGSFSTLEIQRTEQGDSAMYLCASRWGDETQYFGPGTRLLVL.

CDR3 in amino acids: CASSQAGVNEAFF. The CDR3 coding sequence is TGTGCCAGCAGCCAGGCCGGGGTTAATGAAGCTTTCTTT. V is TRBV3-1 and J is TRBJ1-1; D ambiguous. The ends were cut back, 3 bases at V and 7 bases at J, with 12 bases in the middle. Germline-derived CDR1 and CDR2 are LGHDT and YNNKEL (reference sequence). CDR3 length: 13 amino acids.

This clonotype was observed a handful of times. This sequence joins TRBV5-1 and TRBJ2-2; 9 nucleotides align to TRBD1. CDR3 length: 17 amino acids. V lost 1 base to trimming and J lost 3 bases; unmatched junction nucleotides: 7. Looked up from germline, CDR1 is SGHRS and CDR2 is YFSETQ. In nucleotides, the CDR3 is TGCGCCAGCAGCTTGTCCCCCGGGACAGGGCACACCGGGGAGCTGTTTTTT. Translated, it gives CASSLSPGTGHTGELFF.

The rearrangement uses TRBV19 and TRBJ2-7; 8 nucleotides line up with TRBD1. This CDR3 spans 16 amino acids. Germline V gene sequence: CDR1 LNHDA, CDR2 SQIVND (reference sequence). Unmatched junction bases numbered 11, after V lost 0 bases and J lost 7 bases. The CDR3 DNA reads as TGTGCCAGTAGTATAGATTCCGGGACAGGCCCTCGGGAGCAGTACTTC. Protein sequence: CASSIDSGTGPREQYF.

J is TRBJ1-5 and V is TRBV10-3; D call uncertain. CDR1 is ENHRY, CDR2 SYGVKD, per germline. Trimming pared 6 bases from V and 3 bases from J, leaving 9 bases between. The CDR3 is 13 amino acids. The CDR3 region has the DNA TGTGCCATCAGGAGGGATTTCAATCAGCCCCAGCATTTT. Its protein is CAIRRDFNQPQHF.

The rearrangement uses TRBV6-5 and TRBJ2-7; possible D gene TRBD1, 5 bases. The CDR3 runs 15 residues. Trimming shortened V by 0 bases and J by 3 bases, and 12 bases separated the two germline ends. Germline CDR1 is MNHEY and CDR2 is SVGAGI. The CDR3 region is CASSYSVGQGYEQYF. For the CDR3, the DNA is TGTGCCAGCAGTTACTCAGTCGGGCAGGGCTACGAGCAGTACTTC.

This chain links TRBV7-9 with TRBJ1-6, with 8 bases identical to TRBD1. The CDR3 runs to 16 residues. Germline CDR1 reads SEHNR; CDR2 reads FQNEAQ (reference sequence). The V and J ends lost 5 bases and 12 bases, in that order; junction bases with no gene match: 15. The CDR3 bases are TGTGCCAGCAGCGTGGGGGGGGACAGGACAAGAAGACCCCTCCACTTT. It encodes CASSVGGDRTRRPLHF.

This rearrangement joins TRBV5-1 to TRBJ2-7, with D perhaps matching TRBD1 or TRBD2 (5 bases each). Trimming pared 4 bases from V and 3 bases from J, leaving 14 bases between. The CDR3 has 14 amino acids. Per germline, CDR1 SGHRS and CDR2 YFSETQ. The CDR3 nucleotides are TGCGCCAGCAGCCCGGGGCACAGCCTCTACGAGCAGTACTTC. Translated, it gives CASSPGHSLYEQYF. The variable domain in full, with the rest retrieved from reference TRBV5-1 and TRBJ2-7, is KAGVTQTPRYLIKTRGQQVTLSCSPISGHRSVSWYQQTPGQGLQFLFEYFSETQRNKGNFPGRFSGRQFSNSRSEMNVSTLELGDSALYLCASSPGHSLYEQYFGPGTRLTVT.

This clonotype was observed a handful of times. J is TRBJ2-2 and V is TRBV7-2; TRBD1 aligns across 12 bases. CDR3 length: 16 residues. V lost 4 bases and J lost 4; bases outside the gene matches: 4. Per the germline V gene, CDR1 is SGHTA and CDR2 is FQGNSA. The CDR3 spells CASSWGQGAPTGELFF. CDR3 coding DNA: TGTGCCAGCAGCTGGGGACAGGGGGCTCCCACCGGGGAGCTGTTTTTT.

This clonotype was recorded a few times. The chain employs TRBV20-1 and TRBJ2-7, with a weak D call TRBD1 (6 bases). V lost 1 base and J lost 0, with 13 bases in between. The germline gives CDR1 DFQATT, CDR2 SNEGSKA (reference sequence). The CDR3 is 15 residues long. Written as DNA, the CDR3 is TGCAGTGCTAGAGGAACCCGGGACACCTCCTACGAGCAGTACTTC. It is translated as CSARGTRDTSYEQYF.

The chain recombines TRBV29-1 with TRBJ1-1; a possible D gene is TRBD1 (5 bases). Germline CDR1 and CDR2: SQVTM and ANQGSEA. Trimming cost V 6 bases and J 5 bases, with 10 bases left between them. The CDR3 is made up of 11 amino acids. CDR3: CSVHPGTEAFF. In DNA, the CDR3 is TGCAGCGTCCATCCAGGGACTGAAGCTTTCTTT.

The V and J genes are TRBV20-1 and TRBJ1-2; possibly TRBD1 for D (5 bases). The CDR3 totals 14 residues. CDR1 is DFQATT and CDR2 is SNEGSKA in the germline V gene (reference sequence). V lost 5 bases and J 0 bases, leaving 13 bases between the germline ends. The CDR3 protein is CSARRAGTNYGYTF. CDR3 DNA: TGCAGTGCTCGCCGCGCAGGGACTAACTATGGCTACACCTTC.

This clonotype came up a few times. An end of the junction does not agree with germline; a read error may underlie this. The genes are TRBV7-2 and TRBJ1-6; D is ambiguous. Germline V gene lookup returns CDR1 SGHTA and CDR2 FQGNSA. The CDR3 runs to 14 residues. Here the CDR3 reads CASSRVGNSYEQYF. CDR3 DNA sequence: TGTGCCAGCAGTCGAGTCGGGAACTCCTACGAGCAGTACTTT.

V is TRBV7-6 and J is TRBJ1-6, with D uncertain. Germline-derived CDR1 and CDR2 are SGHVS and FNYEAQ. Trimming took 5 bases from V and 3 from J, leaving 14 bases between them. CDR3 length: 16 amino acids. CDR3 residues: CASSSTKANYNSPLHF. CDR3 coding DNA: TGTGCCAGCAGCAGTACAAAGGCCAACTATAATTCACCCCTCCACTTT.

In regard to this clonotype: A much more abundant neighbour one base away suggests this may be a read error. V and J are TRBV2 and TRBJ1-4; D uncertain. CDR3 length: 12 amino acids. With 7 bases removed from V and 7 bases from J, the gap between germline ends came to 10 bases. Germline values: CDR1 SNHLY, CDR2 FYNNEI. The CDR3 spells CASNLGFEKLFF. The CDR3 DNA reads as TGTGCCAGCAACTTAGGTTTTGAAAAACTGTTTTTT. Full variable domain (outside the CDR3, taken from reference TRBV2 and TRBJ1-4): EPEVTQTPSHQVTQMGQEVILRCVPISNHLYFYWYRQILGQKVEFLVSFYNNEISEKSEIFDDQFSVERPDGSNFTLKIRSTKLEDSAMYFCASNLGFEKLFFGSGTQLSVL.